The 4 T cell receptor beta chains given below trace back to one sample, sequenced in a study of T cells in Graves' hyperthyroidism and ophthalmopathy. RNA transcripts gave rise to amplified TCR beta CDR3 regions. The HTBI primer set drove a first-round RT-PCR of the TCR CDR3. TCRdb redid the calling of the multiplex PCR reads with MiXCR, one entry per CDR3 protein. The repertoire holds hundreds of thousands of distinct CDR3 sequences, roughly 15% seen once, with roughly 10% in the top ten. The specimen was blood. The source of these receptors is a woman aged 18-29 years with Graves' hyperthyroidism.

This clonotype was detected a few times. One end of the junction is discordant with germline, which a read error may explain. This CDR3 reads CACSDRGLLNTEAFF. The CDR3 DNA sequence: TGTGCCTGCAGTGATCGTGGACTCTTGAACACTGAAGCTTTCTTT. This chain joins TRBV2 and TRBJ1-1; no definite D call. The germline V gene encodes CDR1 SNHLY and CDR2 FYNNEI. This CDR3 is built from 15 residues.

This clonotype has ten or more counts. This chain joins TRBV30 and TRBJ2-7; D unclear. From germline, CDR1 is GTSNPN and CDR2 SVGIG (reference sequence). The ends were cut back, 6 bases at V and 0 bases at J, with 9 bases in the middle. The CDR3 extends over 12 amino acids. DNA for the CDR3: TGTGCCTGTCGACTGGGCTCCTACGAGCAGTACTTC. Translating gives CACRLGSYEQYF.

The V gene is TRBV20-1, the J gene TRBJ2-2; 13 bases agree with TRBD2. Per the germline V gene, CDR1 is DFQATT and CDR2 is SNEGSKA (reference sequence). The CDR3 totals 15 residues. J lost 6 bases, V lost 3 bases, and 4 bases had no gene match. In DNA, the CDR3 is TGCAGTGCTAGCCTACTAGCGGGAGGGGCCGGGGAGCTGTTTTTT. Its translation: CSASLLAGGAGELFF.

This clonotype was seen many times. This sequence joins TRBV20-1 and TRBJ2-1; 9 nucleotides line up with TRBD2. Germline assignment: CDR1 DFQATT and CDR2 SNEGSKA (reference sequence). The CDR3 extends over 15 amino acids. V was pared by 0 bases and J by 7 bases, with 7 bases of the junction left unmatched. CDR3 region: CSARDSSGAWNEQFF. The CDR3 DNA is TGCAGTGCTAGAGATTCTAGCGGGGCCTGGAATGAGCAGTTCTTC.